The 32 T cell receptor beta chains presented below share a single source sample, sequenced in a study of circulating and synovial CD4+ cells in juvenile arthritis. The assay was immunoSEQ multiplex PCR, and TCRdb's table has in-frame clones only and misses some. This sample carries 32,000 or so clones, about 95% of them seen once, and the ten largest clones take 0.15% to 0.2%. The specimen sequenced was CD4+ T cells from blood. These receptors all stem from a human donor with juvenile idiopathic arthritis.

The chain combines TRBV7-9 with TRBJ1-5, with 7 bases lining up with TRBD1. Germline CDR1 reads SEHNR; CDR2 reads FQNEAQ (reference sequence). The CDR3 is 13 amino acids. The V and J ends lost 5 bases and 5 bases, in that order; junction bases with no gene match: 3. The CDR3 nucleotides read TGTGCCAGCAGCCGGGACAGCTATCAGCCCCAGCATTTT. Encoded protein: CASSRDSYQPQHF.

The gene calls are TRBV4-3 and TRBJ2-3; 10 bases align to TRBD2. V was clipped by 2 bases and J by 4 bases; unmatched bases: 6. Germline loops: CDR1 LGHNA, CDR2 YSLEER. This CDR3 has 16 amino acids. The CDR3 region has the DNA TGCGCCAGCAGCCAAAGGCCTAGCGGGAGTGCAGATACGCAGTATTTT. Translation gives CASSQRPSGSADTQYF.

The chain couples TRBV14 to TRBJ1-1; TRBD1 is a possible D gene (5 bases). Trimming removed 3 bases from V and 3 bases from J, with 8 bases in between. The CDR3 is made up of 13 amino acids. Per the germline V gene, CDR1 is SGHDN and CDR2 is FVKESK. CDR3 bases: TGTGCCAGCAGCCAGGGGGGGTACACTGAAGCTTTCTTT. The encoded protein is CASSQGGYTEAFF.

The V gene is TRBV20-1, the J gene TRBJ1-2, with no clear D. The length of the CDR3 is 10 residues. Germline V gene sequence: CDR1 DFQATT, CDR2 SNEGSKA (reference sequence). V dropped 8 bases and J dropped 8 bases, with 12 bases sitting between them. In DNA form, the CDR3 reads TGCAGTACTGCTAGTATGGGCTACACCTTC. Its translation: CSTASMGYTF.

The chain links TRBV4-3 to TRBJ2-7, with D tentatively TRBD2 (6 bases). The CDR3 runs to 15 residues. Germline V gene lookup returns CDR1 LGHNA and CDR2 YSLEER. Trimming left V 4 bases short and J 4 bases short, with 17 bases between. The CDR3 protein is CASSRTSRGDYEQYF. Written as DNA, the CDR3 is TGCGCCAGCAGCCGGACTTCTCGCGGGGATTACGAGCAGTACTTC.

The chain carries TRBV10-3 and TRBJ2-2; 12 bases are a match to TRBD1. Germline V lookup: CDR1 ENHRY, CDR2 SYGVKD. The CDR3 covers 20 residues. Trimming cost V 0 bases and J 4 bases; bases outside gene matches: 12. Written as DNA, the CDR3 is TGTGCCATCAGTGAGTCACCGGGACAGGGGGCGCCGTTGTCCACCGGGGAGCTGTTTTTT. Residues: CAISESPGQGAPLSTGELFF.

The rearrangement links TRBV30 to TRBJ1-2; TRBD1 matches at 7 bases. The CDR3 sequence is 13 residues long. The V segment lost 2 bases and the J segment 3 bases; nucleotides outside the gene matches: 3. The germline CDR1 and CDR2 sequences are GTSNPN and SVGIG (reference sequence). The CDR3 loop reads CAWSPTGDYGYTF. The CDR3 region has the DNA TGTGCCTGGAGTCCCACAGGGGACTATGGCTACACCTTC. The full variable domain, completed using reference TRBV30 and TRBJ1-2, is SQTIHQWPATLVQPVGSPLSLECTVEGTSNPNLYWYRQAAGRGLQLLFYSVGIGQISSEVPQNLSASRPQDRQFILSSKKLLLSDSGFYLCAWSPTGDYGYTFGSGTRLTVV.

This sequence joins TRBV25-1 and TRBJ1-3, with a weak D call TRBD1 (6 bases). The V gene's germline CDR1 is MGHDK and CDR2 SYGVNS. Trimming removed 2 bases from V and 3 bases from J, with 14 bases in between. The CDR3 is made up of 16 amino acids. CDR3 sequence: CASSEPLNRVGNTIYF. The CDR3, as DNA: TGTGCCAGCAGTGAACCCCTAAACAGGGTTGGAAACACCATATATTTT.

DNA of the CDR3: TGCGCCAGCAGCTTGAAGGTCGGAGGAACCACAGATACGCAGTATTTT. It encodes CASSLKVGGTTDTQYF. J is TRBJ2-3 and V is TRBV5-1; a weak D match, TRBD2 (5 bases). Germline CDR1 SGHRS, CDR2 YFSETQ. CDR3 length: 16 residues. Trimming removed 1 base from V and 2 bases from J, with 14 bases in between. The entire variable domain, with the rest obtained from reference TRBV5-1 and TRBJ2-3, is as follows: KAGVTQTPRYLIKTRGQQVTLSCSPISGHRSVSWYQQTPGQGLQFLFEYFSETQRNKGNFPGRFSGRQFSNSRSEMNVSTLELGDSALYLCASSLKVGGTTDTQYFGPGTRLTVL.

The chain is built from TRBV4-1 and TRBJ2-5; 11 nucleotides match TRBD2. Germline V CDR1 and CDR2: MGHRA, YSYEKL. The CDR3 runs 17 residues. With 0 bases clipped from V and 5 bases from J, the junction kept 8 bases outside the gene matches. CDR3 region: CASSQDSLAGGQETQYF. The CDR3 bases are TGCGCCAGCAGCCAAGATTCCCTAGCGGGGGGCCAGGAGACCCAGTACTTC.

As to this clone: The junction departs from germline at one end; a sequencing error may be responsible. Additional DNA sequences in this sample encode the identical CDR3. The V and J genes are TRBV6-1 and TRBJ1-6, with D possibly matching TRBD1 (6 bases). Germline lookup yields CDR1 MNHNS and CDR2 SASEGT. The CDR3 totals 19 residues. The CDR3 region is CASSVTGSFPPPSNSPLHF. CDR3 coding DNA: TGTGCCAGCAGTGTCACAGGGTCATTCCCTCCTCCATCTAATTCCCCCCTCCACTTT.

This chain uses TRBV6-5 with TRBJ1-2; TRBD1 might be the D (5 bases). Germline values: CDR1 MNHEY, CDR2 SVGAGI. The V gene lost 2 bases and the J gene lost 8 bases, with 12 bases spanning the gap. The CDR3 length is 13 residues. The CDR3 is CASSYGGSGGYTF. CDR3 nucleotide sequence: TGTGCCAGCAGTTACGGGGGGTCGGGAGGCTACACCTTC.

The gene calls are TRBV5-1 and TRBJ2-3, with D maybe TRBD1 (7 bases). CDR1 is SGHRS, CDR2 YFSETQ, per germline. V shed 4 bases and J shed 0 bases, with 12 bases lying between them. The CDR3 consists of 15 residues. CDR3 coding DNA: TGCGCCAGCAGCCTGGAGGGACAGAGCACAGATACGCAGTATTTT. This gives the protein CASSLEGQSTDTQYF.

The V call is TRBV7-2, the J call TRBJ1-1, with 7 bases aligning to TRBD1. From germline, CDR1 is SGHTA and CDR2 FQGNSA. This CDR3 comprises 15 residues. Trimming at V came to 2 bases and at J to 4 bases, leaving 7 bases not matched to a gene. CDR3 protein: CASSLLPGGGTEAFF. The CDR3 nucleotides read TGTGCCAGCAGCTTATTGCCAGGGGGAGGCACTGAAGCTTTCTTT. Full variable domain (remainder filled in from reference TRBV7-2 and TRBJ1-1): GAGVSQSPSNKVTEKGKDVELRCDPISGHTALYWYRQSLGQGLEFLIYFQGNSAPDKSGLPSDRFSAERTGGSVSTLTIQRTQQEDSAVYLCASSLLPGGGTEAFFGQGTRLTVV.

The chain recombines TRBV6-1 with TRBJ2-3; D is unresolved. Germline assignment: CDR1 MNHNS and CDR2 SASEGT. Trimming cost V 0 bases and J 2 bases, with 9 bases left between them. The length of the CDR3 is 15 residues. In DNA form, the CDR3 reads TGTGCCAGCAGTGAAGCGCGTCTTAACACAGATACGCAGTATTTT. Amino acid sequence: CASSEARLNTDTQYF.

CDR3 region: CASSENMRVGMGGEQFF. CDR3 DNA sequence: TGTGCCAGCAGTGAAAATATGAGGGTCGGCATGGGGGGTGAGCAGTTCTTC. The chain carries TRBV2 and TRBJ2-1, with a tentative D call TRBD2 (6 bases). Germline assignment: CDR1 SNHLY and CDR2 FYNNEI. The CDR3 extends over 17 amino acids. Deletions cut 2 bases from V and 9 bases from J, with 23 bases between.

The CDR3 is CASSEGPRIGAFF. As DNA, the CDR3 is TGTGCCAGCAGTGAGGGGCCTAGAATTGGGGCTTTCTTT. V gene TRBV2 combines with J gene TRBJ1-1, with D maybe TRBD1 (5 bases). V dropped 3 bases and J dropped 11 bases, with 16 bases sitting between them. Per germline, CDR1 SNHLY and CDR2 FYNNEI. The CDR3 spans 13 residues.

The chain links TRBV11-2 to TRBJ2-5, with TRBD1 matching 8 bases. The end of the DNA is better explained by TRBJ2-7, so the J call may be wrong. CDR1 SGHAT and CDR2 FQNNGV come from the germline V gene. The CDR3 spans 16 residues. The CDR3 here is CASSKEDRALSYEQYF. The CDR3 coding sequence is TGTGCCAGCAGCAAGGAGGACAGGGCCCTATCCTACGAGCAGTACTTC.

The J gene is TRBJ2-2, the V gene TRBV6-1; TRBD1 aligns across 10 bases. V trimming: 6 bases; J trimming: 0 bases; junction bases outside the gene matches: 1. Germline-derived CDR1 and CDR2 are MNHNS and SASEGT. The CDR3 length is 15 residues. The CDR3 DNA is TGTGCCAGCAGGACAGGGGGCACGAACACCGGGGAGCTGTTTTTT. Its protein product is CASRTGGTNTGELFF.

CDR3 nucleotides: TGTGCCAGCAGTTACGCCGGGGAGCAGTACTTC. This translates into CASSYAGEQYF. The rearrangement links TRBV6-5 to TRBJ2-7; unclear D gene. This CDR3 has 11 amino acids. Germline values: CDR1 MNHEY, CDR2 SVGAGI. The V end lost 2 bases, the J end lost 7 bases, and 6 bases lay between the germline ends.

The chain has TRBV7-9 and TRBJ2-1; TRBD2 matches at 8 bases. Germline CDR1 and CDR2: SEHNR and FQNEAQ (reference sequence). J was trimmed by 6 bases and V by 1 base; bases with no gene match: 5. The CDR3 has 15 amino acids. The CDR3 loop reads CASSLGGTRGNEQFF. CDR3 sequence (DNA): TGTGCCAGCAGCTTAGGCGGGACTAGAGGCAATGAGCAGTTCTTC.

This chain's CDR3 is CASSQLPSSNQPQHF. For the CDR3, the DNA is TGCGCCAGCAGCCAACTCCCCAGTAGCAATCAGCCCCAGCATTTT. The chain links TRBV4-1 to TRBJ1-5; no clear D gene. The V and J ends lost 2 bases and 0 bases respectively, with 8 bases between them. This CDR3 spans 15 amino acids. Germline CDR1 is MGHRA and CDR2 is YSYEKL.

This chain joins TRBV2 and TRBJ1-3; D is unclear. There are 14 residues in the CDR3. The germline gives CDR1 SNHLY, CDR2 FYNNEI. V was trimmed by 6 bases and J by 6 bases, leaving 15 bases between them. This CDR3 is CASSHRETPNTIYF. For the CDR3, the DNA is TGTGCCAGCAGCCATCGAGAGACTCCAAACACCATATATTTT.

The gene calls are TRBV6-6 and TRBJ2-5; a possible D gene is TRBD1 (6 bases). The V end was cut by 6 bases, the J end by 2 bases, with 10 bases between. Per germline, CDR1 MNHNY and CDR2 SVGAGI (reference sequence). The CDR3 contains 13 residues. The CDR3 coding sequence is TGTGCCAGCAGGAACAGGGTTCAAGAGACCCAGTACTTC. It translates to CASRNRVQETQYF.

This clone was seen a single time. This rearrangement joins TRBV5-1 to TRBJ2-1; 9 bases agree with TRBD2. The CDR3 length is 15 residues. The V and J ends lost 5 bases and 5 bases, in that order; junction bases with no gene match: 8. Germline V lookup: CDR1 SGHRS, CDR2 YFSETQ. The CDR3, as DNA: TGCGCCAGCAGTTCCCTAGCGGGAAGTAACAATGAGCAGTTCTTC. It specifies CASSSLAGSNNEQFF.

J is TRBJ2-3 and V is TRBV7-3; the match to TRBD2 covers 7 bases. Germline V gene lookup returns CDR1 SGHTA and CDR2 FQGTGA. CDR3 length: 15 residues. The V segment lost 1 base and the J segment 2 bases; nucleotides outside the gene matches: 3. CDR3 amino acids: CASSLIGGTTDTQYF. The CDR3 bases are TGTGCCAGCAGCTTAATCGGGGGGACCACAGATACGCAGTATTTT.

V and J are TRBV5-1 and TRBJ1-6; D gene uncertain. V shed 1 base and J shed 7 bases, with 3 bases lying between them. The CDR3 consists of 12 residues. Germline loops: CDR1 SGHRS, CDR2 YFSETQ. CDR3 region: CASSLSNSPLHF. For the CDR3, the DNA is TGCGCCAGCAGCTTGTCGAATTCACCCCTCCACTTT.

The rearrangement uses TRBV5-1 and TRBJ1-5; 7 bases agree with TRBD1. The CDR3 is made up of 21 amino acids. The J segment lost 1 base and the V segment lost 3 bases, leaving 22 bases of the junction unmatched. CDR1 SGHRS and CDR2 YFSETQ come from the germline V gene. The CDR3 DNA reads TGCGCCAGCAGCTCAATACTCCGAGACAGGGAAGCGGCAAGCAGCAATCAGCCCCAGCATTTT. Residues: CASSSILRDREAASSNQPQHF.

The rearrangement joins TRBV4-1 to TRBJ1-1; D remains ambiguous. The CDR3 has 13 residues. Trimming shortened V by 3 bases and J by 6 bases, and 11 bases separated the two germline ends. Germline V gene data show CDR1 as MGHRA and CDR2 as YSYEKL. CDR3 nucleotide sequence: TGCGCCAGCAGCCACTTTGTGGGCCCTGAAGCTTTCTTT. Residues: CASSHFVGPEAFF.

The J gene is TRBJ2-7, the V gene TRBV28; TRBD1 matches 8 bases. This CDR3 has 13 amino acids. CDR1 MDHEN and CDR2 SYDVKM come from the germline V gene. V lost 11 bases and J lost 5; bases outside the gene matches: 11. CDR3 bases: TGTGCCGCTAGGACAGGGTCAGTCCACGAGCAGTACTTC. This encodes CAARTGSVHEQYF.

The chain uses TRBV7-2 and TRBJ1-4; D is unclear. The CDR3 extends over 14 amino acids. V was shortened by 5 bases and J by 12 bases, with 19 bases between the two germline ends. The germline CDR1 and CDR2 sequences are SGHTA and FQGNSA. The CDR3: CASSPPPPGRELFF. The CDR3 nucleotides are TGTGCCAGCAGCCCTCCACCGCCGGGTCGGGAACTGTTTTTT.

The CDR3 region is CASSPLTENYGYTF. The CDR3 region has the DNA TGTGCCAGCAGTCCCCTGACTGAGAACTATGGCTACACCTTC. The chain joins TRBV7-8 to TRBJ1-2; D is unresolved. The CDR3 extends over 14 amino acids. From germline, CDR1 is SGHVS and CDR2 FQNEAQ. V was shortened by 6 bases and J by 2 bases, with 13 bases between the two germline ends. The full variable domain, in which reference TRBV7-8 and TRBJ1-2 provide the parts outside the CDR3, is GAGVSQSPRYKVAKRGQDVALRCDPISGHVSLFWYQQALGQGPEFLTYFQNEAQLDKSGLPSDRFFAERPEGSVSTLKIQRTQQEDSAVYLCASSPLTENYGYTFGSGTRLTVV.